A single T cell receptor beta chain is shown here with its context. This record comes from a study of cytomegalovirus exposure and HLA in healthy donors. Study-wide context: Among the approximately 400 donors who were genotyped, around 77% fell in the genetic ancestry cluster that is associated with self-reported Caucasian donors.

The CDR3 sequence is 12 residues long. From germline, CDR1 is SGHNT and CDR2 YYREEE (reference sequence). The V end was cut by 4 bases, the J end by 0 bases, with 4 bases between. Researchers ran the PCR with 60 Vbeta and 13 Jbeta primers. Sequencing was performed with immunoSEQ multiplex PCR; in TCRdb, only in-frame clones are kept and a portion is missing. Its table records tens of thousands of clones. V is TRBV5-4 and J is TRBJ2-5; D is uncertain. The receptor was isolated from a male donor in good health and CMV-seronegative. The sample was PBMCs. CDR3: CASSPYQETQYF. Here the CDR3 DNA reads TGTGCCAGCAGCCCGTACCAAGAGACCCAGTACTTC.